Below are 13 T cell receptor beta chains sequenced from a single sample in a study of blood T cell repertoires in COVID-19. TCRdb's copy holds only in-frame clones and misses some; the assay was immunoSEQ multiplex PCR. The sample records 280,000 or so clones, 83% being singletons. What was sequenced was peripheral blood. These receptors originate from a woman in her fifties or sixties who had recovered from COVID-19.

The V and J genes are TRBV4-3 and TRBJ2-1; D may be TRBD2 (5 bases). The ends were cut back, 0 bases at V and 6 bases at J, with 15 bases in the middle. The CDR3 runs to 16 residues. Germline V gene sequence: CDR1 LGHNA, CDR2 YSLEER. The CDR3 protein is CASSQDWGARFNEQFF. CDR3 in DNA: TGCGCCAGCAGCCAAGATTGGGGAGCGAGGTTCAATGAGCAGTTCTTC.

The chain links TRBV5-1 to TRBJ2-1; TRBD2 might be the D (5 bases). CDR1 is SGHRS, CDR2 YFSETQ, per germline. There are 15 residues in the CDR3. Trimming pared 5 bases from V and 0 bases from J, leaving 12 bases between. DNA for the CDR3: TGCGCCAGCAGATCCATGGGGAGCTCCTACAATGAGCAGTTCTTC. This translates into CASRSMGSSYNEQFF. Combining the CDR3 with reference TRBV5-1 and TRBJ2-1 gives the whole variable domain KAGVTQTPRYLIKTRGQQVTLSCSPISGHRSVSWYQQTPGQGLQFLFEYFSETQRNKGNFPGRFSGRQFSNSRSEMNVSTLELGDSALYLCASRSMGSSYNEQFFGPGTRLTVL.

This clone was observed a handful of times. The V gene is TRBV14, the J gene TRBJ2-1; 7 bases fit TRBD2. V lost 0 bases and J lost 8; bases outside the gene matches: 13. The germline V gene has CDR1 SGHDN and CDR2 FVKESK. The length of the CDR3 is 17 residues. The chain's CDR3 is CASSQDLPGLGYDEQFF. CDR3 in DNA: TGTGCCAGCAGCCAAGACCTTCCTGGACTAGGTTACGATGAGCAGTTCTTC.

This clone was detected once. CDR3 residues: CASSLEGLAGSTGELFF. The DNA for the CDR3 is TGTGCCAGCAGCTTGGAGGGACTAGCGGGAAGCACCGGGGAGCTGTTTTTT. This rearrangement joins TRBV5-4 to TRBJ2-2, with TRBD2 identical over 13 bases. This CDR3 spans 17 amino acids. CDR1 is SGHNT and CDR2 is YYREEE in the germline V gene (reference sequence). With V trimmed by 0 bases and J by 4 bases, 3 bases remained unmatched.

J is TRBJ1-6 and V is TRBV7-9; 10 nucleotides line up with TRBD1. This CDR3 contains 15 residues. V lost 3 bases to trimming and J lost 9 bases; unmatched junction nucleotides: 5. The V gene's germline CDR1 is SEHNR and CDR2 FQNEAQ (reference sequence). CDR3 nucleotide sequence: TGTGCCAGCAGCTTGACAGGGGGCTTAGGTTCACCCCTCCACTTT. Encoded protein: CASSLTGGLGSPLHF.

V usage is TRBV18 and J usage is TRBJ1-6; 8 nucleotides match TRBD1. The CDR3 is 20 residues long. V was pared by 1 base and J by 0 bases, with 11 bases of the junction left unmatched. Germline CDR1 KGHSH, CDR2 LQKENI. This CDR3 is CASSPLGGQGGSSYNSPLHF. DNA for the CDR3: TGTGCCAGCTCACCACTCGGAGGACAGGGAGGGAGCTCCTATAATTCACCCCTCCACTTT.

The chain carries TRBV21-1 and TRBJ2-7; the listed D gene, TRBD1, was not tested against the DNA. TRBV21-1 is a known pseudogene. The CDR3 runs 14 residues. CDR3 nucleotides: TGTGCCAGCCCGGACAGCCGAGTCTCCTACGAGCAGTACTTC. Amino acids: CASPDSRVSYEQYF.

This sequence joins TRBV12-3 or TRBV12-4 and TRBJ1-5; tentatively, D is TRBD1 (5 bases). The CDR3 length is 13 residues. Trimming stripped 7 bases from V and 6 bases from J, with 13 bases between. The CDR3: CASTGGGSQPQHF. For the CDR3, the DNA is TGTGCCAGCACTGGTGGGGGGTCTCAGCCCCAGCATTTT.

The rearrangement uses TRBV28 and TRBJ2-3, with 7 positions matching TRBD1. Germline trimming cut 5 bases from V and 0 bases from J; bases unmatched to any gene: 11. The germline V gene has CDR1 MDHEN and CDR2 SYDVKM. The CDR3 runs to 17 residues. DNA of the CDR3: TGTGCCAGCAGTCCGCCCCGACAGGGCGCTAGCACAGATACGCAGTATTTT. It encodes CASSPPRQGASTDTQYF.

The chain combines TRBV3-1 (or the pseudogene TRBV3-2) with TRBJ2-5, with 13 positions matching TRBD2. The CDR3 is 19 residues long. Germline V lookup: CDR1 LGHDT, CDR2 YNNKEL (reference sequence). V lost 0 bases to trimming and J lost 4 bases; unmatched junction nucleotides: 11. CDR3 in amino acids: CASSQDLGGGLAGRETQYF. The CDR3 nucleotides are TGTGCCAGCAGCCAAGATCTGGGGGGGGGACTAGCGGGAAGAGAGACCCAGTACTTC.

This clone was counted once. The J gene is TRBJ2-3, the V gene TRBV19; 8 nucleotides align to TRBD1. The germline gives CDR1 LNHDA, CDR2 SQIVND (reference sequence). This CDR3 is built from 14 residues. Germline trimming cut 4 bases from V and 5 bases from J; bases unmatched to any gene: 5. The CDR3 loop reads CASSTTGGEDTQYF. In DNA form, the CDR3 reads TGTGCCAGTAGTACAACAGGGGGTGAAGATACGCAGTATTTT. The full variable domain, its missing parts supplied by reference TRBV19 and TRBJ2-3, is DGGITQSPKYLFRKEGQNVTLSCEQNLNHDAMYWYRQDPGQGLRLIYYSQIVNDFQKGDIAEGYSVSREKKESFPLTVTSAQKNPTAFYLCASSTTGGEDTQYFGPGTRLTVL.

The rearrangement uses TRBV18 and TRBJ2-5, with 9 bases identical to TRBD2. CDR3 length: 16 amino acids. Germline V gene data show CDR1 as KGHSH and CDR2 as LQKENI. Trimming at V came to 5 bases and at J to 5 bases, leaving 12 bases not matched to a gene. For the CDR3, the DNA is TGTGCCAGCTCAAAAAGGACTAGCGATTTGGGCGAGACCCAGTACTTC. Protein sequence: CASSKRTSDLGETQYF.

This clone was detected a few times. The chain recombines TRBV6-2 or TRBV6-3 with TRBJ2-3, with D possibly matching TRBD1 (6 bases). Germline lookup yields CDR1 MNHEY and CDR2 SVGEGT. Trimming cost V 2 bases and J 2 bases, with 8 bases left between them. The CDR3 consists of 14 residues. CDR3 nucleotides: TGTGCCAGCAGTTACGTGGGGGCCACAGATACGCAGTATTTT. Its translation is CASSYVGATDTQYF.